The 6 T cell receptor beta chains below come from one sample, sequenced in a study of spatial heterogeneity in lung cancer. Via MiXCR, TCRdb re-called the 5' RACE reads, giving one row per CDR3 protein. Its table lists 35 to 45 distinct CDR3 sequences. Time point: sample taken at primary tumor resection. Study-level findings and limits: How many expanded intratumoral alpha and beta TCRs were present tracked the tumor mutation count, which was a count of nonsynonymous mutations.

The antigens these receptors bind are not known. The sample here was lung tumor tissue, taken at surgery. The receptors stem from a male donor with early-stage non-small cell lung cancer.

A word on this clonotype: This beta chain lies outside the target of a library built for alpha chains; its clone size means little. The DNA for the CDR3 is TGTGCCAGCAGCTCCCCCCCAGGGGGCAGAGGGACAGATACGCAGTATTTT. This gives the protein CASSSPPGGRGTDTQYF. The V gene is TRBV7-9, the J gene TRBJ2-3; 8 bases fit TRBD1. The germline CDR1 and CDR2 sequences are SEHNR and FQNEAQ (reference sequence). The trim removed 4 bases at V and 3 bases at J, leaving 12 bases unmatched. The CDR3 has 17 residues.

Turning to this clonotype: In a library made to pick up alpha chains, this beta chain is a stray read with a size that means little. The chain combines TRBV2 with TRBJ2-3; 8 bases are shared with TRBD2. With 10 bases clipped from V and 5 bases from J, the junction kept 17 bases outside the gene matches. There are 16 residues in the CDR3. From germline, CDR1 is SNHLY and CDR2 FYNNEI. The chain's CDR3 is CATTISRGAYGDTQYF. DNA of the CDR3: TGTGCCACCACCATTTCGCGGGGGGCCTACGGAGATACGCAGTATTTT. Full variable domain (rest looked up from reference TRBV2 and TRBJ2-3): EPEVTQTPSHQVTQMGQEVILRCVPISNHLYFYWYRQILGQKVEFLVSFYNNEISEKSEIFDDQFSVERPDGSNFTLKIRSTKLEDSAMYFCATTISRGAYGDTQYFGPGTRLTVL.

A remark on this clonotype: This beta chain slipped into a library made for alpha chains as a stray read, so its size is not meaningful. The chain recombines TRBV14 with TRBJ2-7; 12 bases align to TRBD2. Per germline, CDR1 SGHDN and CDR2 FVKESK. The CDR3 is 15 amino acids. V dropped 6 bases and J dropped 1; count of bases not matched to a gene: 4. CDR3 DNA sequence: TGTGCCAGCAGTTTCGGACTAGCGGGGTCCTACGAGCAGTACTTC. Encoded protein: CASSFGLAGSYEQYF.

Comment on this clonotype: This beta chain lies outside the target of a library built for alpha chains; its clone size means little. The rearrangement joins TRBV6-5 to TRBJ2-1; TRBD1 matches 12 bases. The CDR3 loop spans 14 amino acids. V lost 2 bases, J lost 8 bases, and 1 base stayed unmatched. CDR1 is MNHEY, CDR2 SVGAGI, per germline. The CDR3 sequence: CASSYGTGGHEQFF. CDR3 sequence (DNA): TGTGCCAGCAGTTACGGGACAGGGGGCCATGAGCAGTTCTTC.

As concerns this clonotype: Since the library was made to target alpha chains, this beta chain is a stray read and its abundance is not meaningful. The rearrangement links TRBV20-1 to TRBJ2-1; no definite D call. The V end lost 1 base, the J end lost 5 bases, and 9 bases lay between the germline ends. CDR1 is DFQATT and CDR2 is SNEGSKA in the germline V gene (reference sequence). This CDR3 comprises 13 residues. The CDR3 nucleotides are TGCAGTGCTAGAGTTCGACCCAACAATGAGCAGTTCTTC. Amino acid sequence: CSARVRPNNEQFF.

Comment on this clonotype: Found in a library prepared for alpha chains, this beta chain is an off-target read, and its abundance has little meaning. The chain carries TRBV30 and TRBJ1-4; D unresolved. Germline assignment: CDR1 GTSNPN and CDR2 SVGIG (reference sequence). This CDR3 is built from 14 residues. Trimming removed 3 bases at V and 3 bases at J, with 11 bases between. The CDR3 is CAWSLSVANEKLFF. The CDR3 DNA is TGTGCCTGGAGCCTGTCAGTAGCTAATGAAAAACTGTTTTTT.